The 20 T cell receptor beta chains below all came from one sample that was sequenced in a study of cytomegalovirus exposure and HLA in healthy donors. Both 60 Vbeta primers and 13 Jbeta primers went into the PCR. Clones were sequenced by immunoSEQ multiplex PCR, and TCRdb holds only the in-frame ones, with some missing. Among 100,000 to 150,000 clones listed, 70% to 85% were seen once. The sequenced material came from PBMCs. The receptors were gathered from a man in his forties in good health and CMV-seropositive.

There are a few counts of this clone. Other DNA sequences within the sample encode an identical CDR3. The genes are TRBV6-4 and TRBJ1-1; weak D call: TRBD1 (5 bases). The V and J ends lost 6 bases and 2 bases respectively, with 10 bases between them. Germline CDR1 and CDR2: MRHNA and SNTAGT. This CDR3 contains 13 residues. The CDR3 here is CASSADSNTEAFF. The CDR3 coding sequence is TGTGCCAGCAGCGCCGACAGCAACACTGAAGCTTTCTTT.

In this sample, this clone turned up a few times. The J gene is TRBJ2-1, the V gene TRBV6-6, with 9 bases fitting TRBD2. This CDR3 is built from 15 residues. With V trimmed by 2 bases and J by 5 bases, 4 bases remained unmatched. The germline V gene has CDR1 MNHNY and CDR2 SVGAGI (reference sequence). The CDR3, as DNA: TGTGCCAGCAGTTACGCGGGAGGGCCCAACAATGAGCAGTTCTTC. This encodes CASSYAGGPNNEQFF.

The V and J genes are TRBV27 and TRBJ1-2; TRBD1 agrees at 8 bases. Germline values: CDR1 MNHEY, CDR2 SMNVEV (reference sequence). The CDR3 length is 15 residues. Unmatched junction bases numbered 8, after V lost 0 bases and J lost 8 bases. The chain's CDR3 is CASSLSSTGAYGYTF. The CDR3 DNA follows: TGTGCCAGCAGTTTATCCTCGACAGGGGCTTACGGCTACACCTTC.

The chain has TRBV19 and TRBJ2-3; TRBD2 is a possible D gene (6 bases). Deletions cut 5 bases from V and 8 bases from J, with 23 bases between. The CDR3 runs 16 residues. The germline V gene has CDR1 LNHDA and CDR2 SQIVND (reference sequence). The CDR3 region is CASSAQPGLLSSTQYF. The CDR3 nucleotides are TGTGCCAGTAGTGCCCAACCGGGACTCCTCTCTAGTACGCAGTATTTT.

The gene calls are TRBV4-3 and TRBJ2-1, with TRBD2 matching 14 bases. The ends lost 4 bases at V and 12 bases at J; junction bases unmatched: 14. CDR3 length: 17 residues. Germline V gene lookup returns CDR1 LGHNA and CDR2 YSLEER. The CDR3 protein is CASSPGTSGSAGGRQFF. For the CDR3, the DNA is TGCGCCAGCAGCCCCGGGACTAGCGGGAGTGCAGGGGGGCGGCAGTTCTTC.

Here the CDR3 DNA reads TGTGCCAGCAGTGGTGGAAGGCTAGCGGGTCAGGATACGCAGTATTTT. Its translation: CASSGGRLAGQDTQYF. V usage is TRBV6-1 and J usage is TRBJ2-3, with 8 bases identical to TRBD2. In germline, CDR1 is MNHNS, CDR2 SASEGT. V lost 4 bases to trimming and J lost 6 bases; unmatched junction nucleotides: 12. CDR3 length: 16 amino acids.

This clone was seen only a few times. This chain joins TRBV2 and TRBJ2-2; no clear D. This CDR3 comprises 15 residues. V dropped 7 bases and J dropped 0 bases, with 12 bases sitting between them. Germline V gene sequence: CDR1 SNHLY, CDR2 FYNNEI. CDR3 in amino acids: CASKISVSNTGELFF. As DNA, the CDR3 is TGTGCCAGCAAAATTTCGGTCTCGAACACCGGGGAGCTGTTTTTT.

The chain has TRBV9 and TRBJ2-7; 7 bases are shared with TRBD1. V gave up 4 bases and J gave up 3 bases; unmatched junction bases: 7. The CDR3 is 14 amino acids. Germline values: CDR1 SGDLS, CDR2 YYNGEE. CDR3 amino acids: CASSSGTEHYEQYF. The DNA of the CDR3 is TGTGCCAGCAGCTCCGGGACAGAACACTACGAGCAGTACTTC.

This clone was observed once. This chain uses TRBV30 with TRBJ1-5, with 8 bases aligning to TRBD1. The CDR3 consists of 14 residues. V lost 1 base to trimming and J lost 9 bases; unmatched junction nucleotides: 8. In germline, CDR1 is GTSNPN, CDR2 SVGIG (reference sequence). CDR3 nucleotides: TGTGCCTGGAGTGGACAGGGGCGAAGGGGGCCCCAGCATTTT. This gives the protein CAWSGQGRRGPQHF.

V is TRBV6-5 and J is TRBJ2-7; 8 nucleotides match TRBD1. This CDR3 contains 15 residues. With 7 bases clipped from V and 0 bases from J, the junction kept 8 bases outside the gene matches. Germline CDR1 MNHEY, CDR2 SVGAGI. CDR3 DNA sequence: TGTGCCAGCACCCCGGGACAGGAAAACTCCTACGAGCAGTACTTC. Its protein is CASTPGQENSYEQYF.

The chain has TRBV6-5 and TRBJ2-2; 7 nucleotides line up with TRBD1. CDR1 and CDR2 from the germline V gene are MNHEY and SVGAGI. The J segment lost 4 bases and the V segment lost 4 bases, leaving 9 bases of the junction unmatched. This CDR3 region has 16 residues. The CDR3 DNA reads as TGTGCCAGCAGTTTACTAGGGGGCAGGGGCACCGGGGAGCTGTTTTTT. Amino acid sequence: CASSLLGGRGTGELFF.

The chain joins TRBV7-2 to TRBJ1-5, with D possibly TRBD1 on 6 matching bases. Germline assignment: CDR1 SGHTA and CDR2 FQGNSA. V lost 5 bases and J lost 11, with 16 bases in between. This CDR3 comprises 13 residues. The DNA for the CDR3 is TGTGCCAGCAGCGAGGGGACATTCTCTACCCAGCATTTT. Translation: CASSEGTFSTQHF. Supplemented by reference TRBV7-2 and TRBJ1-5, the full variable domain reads GAGVSQSPSNKVTEKGKDVELRCDPISGHTALYWYRQSLGQGLEFLIYFQGNSAPDKSGLPSDRFSAERTGGSVSTLTIQRTQQEDSAVYLCASSEGTFSTQHFGDGTRLSIL.

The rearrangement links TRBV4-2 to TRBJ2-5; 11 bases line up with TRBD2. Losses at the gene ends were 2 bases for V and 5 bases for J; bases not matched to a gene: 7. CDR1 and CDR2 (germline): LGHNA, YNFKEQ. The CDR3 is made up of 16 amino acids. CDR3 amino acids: CASSQQTSGTAETQYF. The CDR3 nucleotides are TGTGCCAGCAGCCAACAGACTAGCGGGACCGCGGAGACCCAGTACTTC.

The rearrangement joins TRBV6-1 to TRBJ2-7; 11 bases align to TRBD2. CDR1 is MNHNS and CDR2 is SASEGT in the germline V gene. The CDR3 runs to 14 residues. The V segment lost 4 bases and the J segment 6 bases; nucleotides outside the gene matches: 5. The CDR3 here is CASSVLAGVSEQYF. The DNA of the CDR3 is TGTGCCAGCAGTGTACTAGCGGGAGTTAGCGAGCAGTACTTC.

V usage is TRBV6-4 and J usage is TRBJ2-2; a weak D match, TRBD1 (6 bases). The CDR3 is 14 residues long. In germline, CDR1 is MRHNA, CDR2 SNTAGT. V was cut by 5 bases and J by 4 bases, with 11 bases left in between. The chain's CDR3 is CASSQGFSTGELFF. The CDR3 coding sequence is TGTGCCAGCAGTCAGGGGTTCAGCACCGGGGAGCTGTTTTTT.

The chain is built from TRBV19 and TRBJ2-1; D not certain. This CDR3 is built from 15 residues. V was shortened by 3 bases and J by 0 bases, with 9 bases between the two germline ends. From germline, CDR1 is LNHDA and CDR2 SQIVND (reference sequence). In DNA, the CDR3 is TGTGCCAGTAGTATGAAGCACAGCTCCTACAATGAGCAGTTCTTC. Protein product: CASSMKHSSYNEQFF.

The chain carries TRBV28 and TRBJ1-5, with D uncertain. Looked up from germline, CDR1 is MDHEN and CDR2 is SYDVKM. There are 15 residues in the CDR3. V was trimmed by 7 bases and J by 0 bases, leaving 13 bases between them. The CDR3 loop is CASMEGSNSNQPQHF. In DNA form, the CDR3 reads TGTGCCAGCATGGAGGGTTCCAATAGCAATCAGCCCCAGCATTTT.

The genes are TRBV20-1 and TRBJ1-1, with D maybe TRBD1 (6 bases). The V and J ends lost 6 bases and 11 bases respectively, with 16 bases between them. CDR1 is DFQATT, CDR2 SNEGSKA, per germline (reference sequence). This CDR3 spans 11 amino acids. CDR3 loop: CSAKTGLEAFF. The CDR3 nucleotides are TGCAGTGCCAAGACAGGTTTGGAGGCTTTCTTT.

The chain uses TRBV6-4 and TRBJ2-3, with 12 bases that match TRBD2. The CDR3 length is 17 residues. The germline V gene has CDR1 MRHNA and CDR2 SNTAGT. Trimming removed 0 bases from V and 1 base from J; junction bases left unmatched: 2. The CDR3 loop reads CASSDSASGGGTDTQYF. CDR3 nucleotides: TGTGCCAGCAGTGACTCGGCTAGCGGGGGGGGCACAGATACGCAGTATTTT.

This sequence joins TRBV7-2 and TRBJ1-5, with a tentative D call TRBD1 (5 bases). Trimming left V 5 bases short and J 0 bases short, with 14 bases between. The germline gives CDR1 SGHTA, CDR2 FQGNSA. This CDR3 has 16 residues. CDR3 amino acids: CASSRRDSHSNQPQHF. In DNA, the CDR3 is TGTGCCAGCAGCCGCAGGGACTCGCATAGCAATCAGCCCCAGCATTTT.